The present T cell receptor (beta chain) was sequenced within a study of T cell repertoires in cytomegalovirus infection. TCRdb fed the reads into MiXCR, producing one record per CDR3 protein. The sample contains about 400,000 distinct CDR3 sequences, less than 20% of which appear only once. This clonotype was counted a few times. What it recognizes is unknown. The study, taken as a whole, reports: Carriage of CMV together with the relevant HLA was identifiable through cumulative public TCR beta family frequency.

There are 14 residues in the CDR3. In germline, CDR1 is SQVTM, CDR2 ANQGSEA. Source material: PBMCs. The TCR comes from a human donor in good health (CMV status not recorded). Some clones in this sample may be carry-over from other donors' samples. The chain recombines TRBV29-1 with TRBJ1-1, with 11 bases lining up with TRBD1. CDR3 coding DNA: TGCAGAGTAGGTGGACAGGGGGCGAGCACTGAAGCTTTCTTT. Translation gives CRVGGQGASTEAFF.